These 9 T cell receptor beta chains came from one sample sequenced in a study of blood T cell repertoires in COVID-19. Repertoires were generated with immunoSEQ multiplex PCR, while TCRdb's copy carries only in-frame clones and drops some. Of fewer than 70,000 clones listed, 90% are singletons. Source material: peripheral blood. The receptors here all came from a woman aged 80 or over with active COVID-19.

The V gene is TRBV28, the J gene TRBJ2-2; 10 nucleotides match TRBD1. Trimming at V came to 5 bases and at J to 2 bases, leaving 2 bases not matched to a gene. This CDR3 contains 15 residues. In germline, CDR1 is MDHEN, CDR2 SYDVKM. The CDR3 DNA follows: TGTGCCAGCAGTGTGACAGGGGGCAACACCGGGGAGCTGTTTTTT. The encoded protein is CASSVTGGNTGELFF.

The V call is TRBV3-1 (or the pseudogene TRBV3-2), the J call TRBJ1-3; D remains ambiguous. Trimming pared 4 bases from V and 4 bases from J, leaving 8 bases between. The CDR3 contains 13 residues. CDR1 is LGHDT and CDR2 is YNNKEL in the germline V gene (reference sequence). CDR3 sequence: CASSPGVGNTIYF. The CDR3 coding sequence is TGTGCCAGCAGCCCCGGGGTCGGAAACACCATATATTTT.

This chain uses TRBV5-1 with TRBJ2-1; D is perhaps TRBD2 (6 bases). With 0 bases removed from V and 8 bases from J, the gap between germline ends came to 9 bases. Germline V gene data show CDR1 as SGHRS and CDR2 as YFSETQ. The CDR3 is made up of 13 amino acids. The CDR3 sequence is CASSLGRRDEQFF. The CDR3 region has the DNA TGCGCCAGCAGCTTGGGTCGGAGGGATGAGCAGTTCTTC.

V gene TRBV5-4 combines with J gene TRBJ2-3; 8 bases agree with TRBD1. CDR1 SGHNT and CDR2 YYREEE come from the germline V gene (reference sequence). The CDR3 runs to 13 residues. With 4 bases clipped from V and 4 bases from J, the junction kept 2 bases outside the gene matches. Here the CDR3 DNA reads TGTGCCAGCAGCGGGGGACAGGCAGATACGCAGTATTTT. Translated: CASSGGQADTQYF.

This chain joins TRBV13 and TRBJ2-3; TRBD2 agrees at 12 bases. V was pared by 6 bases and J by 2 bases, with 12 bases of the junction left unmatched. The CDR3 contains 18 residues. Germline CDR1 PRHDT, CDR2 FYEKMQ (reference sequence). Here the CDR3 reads CASSRRTSGITHTDTQYF. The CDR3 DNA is TGTGCCAGCAGTCGACGGACTAGCGGGATCACACACACAGATACGCAGTATTTT.

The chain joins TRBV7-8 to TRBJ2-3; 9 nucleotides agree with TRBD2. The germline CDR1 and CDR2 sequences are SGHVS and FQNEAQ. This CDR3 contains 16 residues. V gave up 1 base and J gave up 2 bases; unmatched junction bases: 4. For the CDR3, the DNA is TGTGCCAGCAGCTTAGGCGGACTAGCGATCACAGATACGCAGTATTTT. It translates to CASSLGGLAITDTQYF. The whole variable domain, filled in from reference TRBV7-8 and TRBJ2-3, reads GAGVSQSPRYKVAKRGQDVALRCDPISGHVSLFWYQQALGQGPEFLTYFQNEAQLDKSGLPSDRFFAERPEGSVSTLKIQRTQQEDSAVYLCASSLGGLAITDTQYFGPGTRLTVL.

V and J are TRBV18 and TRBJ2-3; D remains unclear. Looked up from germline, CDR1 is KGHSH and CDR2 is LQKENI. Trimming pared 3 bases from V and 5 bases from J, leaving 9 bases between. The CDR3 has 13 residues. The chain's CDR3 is CASSPQGGDTQYF. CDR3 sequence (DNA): TGTGCCAGCTCACCGCAAGGCGGAGATACGCAGTATTTT.

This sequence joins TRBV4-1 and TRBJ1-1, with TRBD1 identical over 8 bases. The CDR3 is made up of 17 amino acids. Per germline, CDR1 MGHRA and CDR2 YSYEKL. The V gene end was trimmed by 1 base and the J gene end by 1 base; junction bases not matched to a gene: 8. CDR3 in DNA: TGCGCCAGCAGCCAAGGATGGGCCAGGGGGCCGAACACTGAAGCTTTCTTT. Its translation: CASSQGWARGPNTEAFF.

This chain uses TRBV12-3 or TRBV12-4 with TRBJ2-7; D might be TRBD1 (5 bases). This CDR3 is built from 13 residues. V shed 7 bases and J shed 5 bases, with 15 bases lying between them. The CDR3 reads CASNPRQGDEQYF. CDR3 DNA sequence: TGTGCCAGCAACCCTAGGCAGGGCGACGAGCAGTACTTC.